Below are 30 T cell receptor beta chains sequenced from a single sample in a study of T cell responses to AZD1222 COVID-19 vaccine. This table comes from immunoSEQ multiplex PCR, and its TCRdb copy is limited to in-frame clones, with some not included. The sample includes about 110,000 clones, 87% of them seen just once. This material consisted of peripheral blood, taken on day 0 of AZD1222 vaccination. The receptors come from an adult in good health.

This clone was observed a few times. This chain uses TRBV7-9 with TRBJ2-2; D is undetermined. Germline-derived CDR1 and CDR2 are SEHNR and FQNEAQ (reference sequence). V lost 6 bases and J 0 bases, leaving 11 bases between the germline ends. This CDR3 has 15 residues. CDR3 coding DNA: TGTGCCAGCAGAGCTAATCCAGCGAACACCGGGGAGCTGTTTTTT. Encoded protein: CASRANPANTGELFF.

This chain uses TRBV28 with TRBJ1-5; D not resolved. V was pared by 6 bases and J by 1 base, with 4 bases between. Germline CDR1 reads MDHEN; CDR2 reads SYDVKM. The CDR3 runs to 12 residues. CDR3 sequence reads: CASSQSNQPQHF. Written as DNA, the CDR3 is TGTGCCAGCAGCCAGAGCAATCAGCCCCAGCATTTT.

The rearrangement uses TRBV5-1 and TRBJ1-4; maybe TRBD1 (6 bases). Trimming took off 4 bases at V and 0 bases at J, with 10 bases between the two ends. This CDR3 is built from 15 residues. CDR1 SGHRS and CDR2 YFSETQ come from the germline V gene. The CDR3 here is CASSRDNPTNEKLFF. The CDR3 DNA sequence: TGCGCCAGCAGCAGGGACAACCCAACTAATGAAAAACTGTTTTTT.

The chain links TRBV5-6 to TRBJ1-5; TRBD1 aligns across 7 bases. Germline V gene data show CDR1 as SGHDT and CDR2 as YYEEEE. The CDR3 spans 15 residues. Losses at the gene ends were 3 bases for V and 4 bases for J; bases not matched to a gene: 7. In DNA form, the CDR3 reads TGTGCCAGCAGCTACAGGGGTTGGGGAAATCAGCCCCAGCATTTT. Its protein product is CASSYRGWGNQPQHF.

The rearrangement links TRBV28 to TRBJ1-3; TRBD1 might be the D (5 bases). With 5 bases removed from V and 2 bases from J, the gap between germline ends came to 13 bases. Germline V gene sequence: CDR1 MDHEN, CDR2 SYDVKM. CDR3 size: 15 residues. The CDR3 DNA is TGTGCCAGCAGTACCCGGACAATTCCTGGAAACACCATATATTTT. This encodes CASSTRTIPGNTIYF. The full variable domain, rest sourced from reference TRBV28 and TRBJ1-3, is DVKVTQSSRYLVKRTGEKVFLECVQDMDHENMFWYRQDPGLGLRLIYFSYDVKMKEKGDIPEGYSVSREKKERFSLILESASTNQTSMYLCASSTRTIPGNTIYFGEGSWLTVV.

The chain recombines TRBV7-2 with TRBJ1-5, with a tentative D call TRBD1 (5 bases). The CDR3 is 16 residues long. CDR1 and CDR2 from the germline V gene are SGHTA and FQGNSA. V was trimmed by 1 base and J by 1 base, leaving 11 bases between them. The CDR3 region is CASSLGGGRSNQPQHF. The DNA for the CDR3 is TGTGCCAGCAGCTTAGGGGGGGGAAGGAGCAATCAGCCCCAGCATTTT.

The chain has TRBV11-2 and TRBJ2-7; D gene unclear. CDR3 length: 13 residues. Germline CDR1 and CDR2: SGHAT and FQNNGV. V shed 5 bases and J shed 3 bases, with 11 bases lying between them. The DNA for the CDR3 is TGTGCCAGCAGCCTTAGTGGGGTCTACGAGCAGTACTTC. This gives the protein CASSLSGVYEQYF.

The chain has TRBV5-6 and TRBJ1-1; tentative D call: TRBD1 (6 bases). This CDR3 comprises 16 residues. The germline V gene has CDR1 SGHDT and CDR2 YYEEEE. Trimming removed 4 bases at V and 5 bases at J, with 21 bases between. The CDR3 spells CASSTRGTGARTEAFF. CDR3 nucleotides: TGTGCCAGCAGCACCAGGGGTACGGGGGCACGAACTGAAGCTTTCTTT.

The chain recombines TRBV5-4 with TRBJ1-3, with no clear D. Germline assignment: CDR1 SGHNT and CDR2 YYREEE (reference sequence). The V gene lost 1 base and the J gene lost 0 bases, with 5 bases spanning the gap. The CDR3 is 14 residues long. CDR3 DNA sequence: TGTGCCAGCAGCTTGCTCGGCTCTGGAAACACCATATATTTT. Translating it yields CASSLLGSGNTIYF.

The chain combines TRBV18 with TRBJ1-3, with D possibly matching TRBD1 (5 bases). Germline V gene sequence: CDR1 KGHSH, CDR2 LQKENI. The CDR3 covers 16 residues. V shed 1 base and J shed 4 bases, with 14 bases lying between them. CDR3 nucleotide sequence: TGTGCCAGCTCACCACGGTGGGACGGCGGAGGAAACACCATATATTTT. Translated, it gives CASSPRWDGGGNTIYF.

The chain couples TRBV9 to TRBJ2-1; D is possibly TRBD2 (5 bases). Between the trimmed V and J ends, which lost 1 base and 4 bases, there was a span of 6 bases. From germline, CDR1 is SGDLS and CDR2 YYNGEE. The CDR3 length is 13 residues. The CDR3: CASSVSGYNEQFF. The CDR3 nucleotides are TGTGCCAGCAGCGTATCGGGATACAATGAGCAGTTCTTC.

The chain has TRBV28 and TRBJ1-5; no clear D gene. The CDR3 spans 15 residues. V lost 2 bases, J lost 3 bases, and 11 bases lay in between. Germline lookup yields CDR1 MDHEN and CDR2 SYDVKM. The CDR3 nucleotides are TGTGCCAGCAGTTTAACGGACGGTCCCAATCAGCCCCAGCATTTT. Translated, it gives CASSLTDGPNQPQHF.

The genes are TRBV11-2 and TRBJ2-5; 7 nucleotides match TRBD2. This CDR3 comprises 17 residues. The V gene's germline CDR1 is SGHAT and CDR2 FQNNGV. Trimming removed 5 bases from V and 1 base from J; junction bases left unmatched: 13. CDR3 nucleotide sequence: TGTGCCAGCAGCCTCAGGCCCACCACTAGCGTCCAAGAGACCCAGTACTTC. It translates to CASSLRPTTSVQETQYF.

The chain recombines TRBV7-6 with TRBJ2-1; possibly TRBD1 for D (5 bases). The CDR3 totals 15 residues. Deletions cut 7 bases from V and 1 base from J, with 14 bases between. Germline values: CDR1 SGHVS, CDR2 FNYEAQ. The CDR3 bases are TGTGCCAGCACTCCTACGCCAGGGTCCTACAATGAGCAGTTCTTC. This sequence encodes CASTPTPGSYNEQFF.

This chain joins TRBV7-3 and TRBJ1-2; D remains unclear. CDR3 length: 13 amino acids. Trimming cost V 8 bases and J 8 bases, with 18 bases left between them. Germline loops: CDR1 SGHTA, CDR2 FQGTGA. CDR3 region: CASSKEPLEGYTF. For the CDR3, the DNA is TGTGCCAGCTCCAAGGAGCCCTTGGAGGGCTACACCTTC.

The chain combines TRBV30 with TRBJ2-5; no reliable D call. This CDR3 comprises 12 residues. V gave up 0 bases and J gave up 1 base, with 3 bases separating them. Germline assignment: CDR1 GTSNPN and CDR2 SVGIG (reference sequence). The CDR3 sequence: CAWSVFQETQYF. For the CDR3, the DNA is TGTGCCTGGAGTGTATTCCAAGAGACCCAGTACTTC. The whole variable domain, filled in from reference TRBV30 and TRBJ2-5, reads SQTIHQWPATLVQPVGSPLSLECTVEGTSNPNLYWYRQAAGRGLQLLFYSVGIGQISSEVPQNLSASRPQDRQFILSSKKLLLSDSGFYLCAWSVFQETQYFGPGTRLLVL.

The CDR3 DNA sequence: TGTGCCTGGAGCGGAACAGGGGGCACTGAAGCTTTCTTT. The encoded protein is CAWSGTGGTEAFF. The chain joins TRBV30 to TRBJ1-1; the match to TRBD1 covers 8 bases. CDR1 and CDR2 (germline): GTSNPN, SVGIG (reference sequence). Germline trimming cut 3 bases from V and 4 bases from J; bases unmatched to any gene: 4. The CDR3 covers 13 residues.

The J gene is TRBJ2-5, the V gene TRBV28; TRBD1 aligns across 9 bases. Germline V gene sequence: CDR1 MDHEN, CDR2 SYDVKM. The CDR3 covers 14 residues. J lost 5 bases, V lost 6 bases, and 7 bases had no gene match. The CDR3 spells CASRTGGKSETQYF. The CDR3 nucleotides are TGTGCCAGCAGGACAGGGGGAAAATCGGAGACCCAGTACTTC.

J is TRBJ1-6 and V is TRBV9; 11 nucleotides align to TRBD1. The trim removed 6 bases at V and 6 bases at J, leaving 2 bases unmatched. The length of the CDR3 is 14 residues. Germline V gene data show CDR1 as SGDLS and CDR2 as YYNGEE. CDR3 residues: CASNGQGANSPLHF. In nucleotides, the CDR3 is TGTGCCAGCAACGGACAGGGGGCTAATTCACCCCTCCACTTT.

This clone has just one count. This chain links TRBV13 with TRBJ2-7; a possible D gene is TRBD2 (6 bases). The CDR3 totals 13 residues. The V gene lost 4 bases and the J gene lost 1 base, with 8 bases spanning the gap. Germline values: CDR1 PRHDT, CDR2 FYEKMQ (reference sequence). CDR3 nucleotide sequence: TGTGCCAGCAGCTCTGGACTATCCTACGAGCAGTACTTC. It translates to CASSSGLSYEQYF.

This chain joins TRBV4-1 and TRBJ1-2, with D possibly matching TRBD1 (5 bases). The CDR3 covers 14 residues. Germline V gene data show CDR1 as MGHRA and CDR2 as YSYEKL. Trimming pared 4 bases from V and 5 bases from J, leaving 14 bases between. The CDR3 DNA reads TGCGCCAGCAGCCCAGATCGTCGGGGGTATGGCTACACCTTC. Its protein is CASSPDRRGYGYTF.

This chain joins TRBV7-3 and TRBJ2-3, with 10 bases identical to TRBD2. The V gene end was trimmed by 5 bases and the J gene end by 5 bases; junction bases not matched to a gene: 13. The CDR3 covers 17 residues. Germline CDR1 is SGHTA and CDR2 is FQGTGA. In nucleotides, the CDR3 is TGTGCCAGCAGCCAACTTCAAAGCGGGGGGGCCGGAGATACGCAGTATTTT. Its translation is CASSQLQSGGAGDTQYF.

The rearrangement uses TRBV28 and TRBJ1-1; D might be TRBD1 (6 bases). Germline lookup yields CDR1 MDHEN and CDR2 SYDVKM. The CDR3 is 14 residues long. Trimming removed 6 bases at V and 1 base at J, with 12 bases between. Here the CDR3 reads CASRPWTANTEAFF. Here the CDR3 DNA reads TGTGCCAGCAGGCCTTGGACAGCGAACACTGAAGCTTTCTTT.

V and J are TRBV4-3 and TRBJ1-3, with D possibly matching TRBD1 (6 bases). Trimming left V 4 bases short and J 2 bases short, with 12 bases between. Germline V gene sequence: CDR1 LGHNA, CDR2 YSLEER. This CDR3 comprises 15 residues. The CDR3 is CASSLRGGPGNTIYF. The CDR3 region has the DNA TGCGCCAGCAGCCTTCGCGGGGGGCCTGGAAACACCATATATTTT.

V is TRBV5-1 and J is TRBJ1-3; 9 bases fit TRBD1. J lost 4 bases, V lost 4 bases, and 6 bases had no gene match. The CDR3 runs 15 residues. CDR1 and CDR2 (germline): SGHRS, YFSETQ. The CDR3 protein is CASSPTGGEGNTIYF. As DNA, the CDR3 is TGCGCCAGCAGCCCGACAGGGGGAGAGGGAAACACCATATATTTT.

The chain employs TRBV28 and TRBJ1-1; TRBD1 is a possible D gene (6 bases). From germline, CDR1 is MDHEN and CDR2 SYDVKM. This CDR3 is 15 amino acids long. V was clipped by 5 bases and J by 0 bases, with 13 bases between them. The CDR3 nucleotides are TGTGCCAGCAGTCTAAGGACAGCCGTGAACACTGAAGCTTTCTTT. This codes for CASSLRTAVNTEAFF.

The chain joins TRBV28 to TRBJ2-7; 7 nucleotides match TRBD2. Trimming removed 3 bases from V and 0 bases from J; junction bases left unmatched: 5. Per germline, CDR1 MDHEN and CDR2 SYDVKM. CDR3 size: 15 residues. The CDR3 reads CASSLSRGSSYEQYF. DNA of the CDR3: TGTGCCAGCAGTTTGTCGCGGGGGAGCTCCTACGAGCAGTACTTC.

Here the CDR3 DNA reads TGTGCCAGCAGCTTAACTGGCCAGGGGATTAATTCACCCCTCCACTTT. It specifies CASSLTGQGINSPLHF. The chain links TRBV7-3 to TRBJ1-6; D may be TRBD1 (6 bases). This CDR3 spans 16 amino acids. CDR1 is SGHTA, CDR2 FQGTGA, per germline. Deletions cut 0 bases from V and 6 bases from J, with 12 bases between.

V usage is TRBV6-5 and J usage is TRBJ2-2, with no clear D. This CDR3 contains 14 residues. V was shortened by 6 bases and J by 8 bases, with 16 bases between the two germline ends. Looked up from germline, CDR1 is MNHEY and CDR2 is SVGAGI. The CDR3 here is CASRFDSRGGELFF. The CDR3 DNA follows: TGTGCCAGCAGATTCGACTCGCGAGGAGGGGAGCTGTTTTTT.

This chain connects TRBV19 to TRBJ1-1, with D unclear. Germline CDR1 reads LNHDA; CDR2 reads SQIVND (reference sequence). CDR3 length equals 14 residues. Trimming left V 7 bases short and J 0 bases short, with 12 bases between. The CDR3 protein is CASTVAGMNTEAFF. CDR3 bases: TGTGCCAGTACTGTGGCAGGAATGAACACTGAAGCTTTCTTT.